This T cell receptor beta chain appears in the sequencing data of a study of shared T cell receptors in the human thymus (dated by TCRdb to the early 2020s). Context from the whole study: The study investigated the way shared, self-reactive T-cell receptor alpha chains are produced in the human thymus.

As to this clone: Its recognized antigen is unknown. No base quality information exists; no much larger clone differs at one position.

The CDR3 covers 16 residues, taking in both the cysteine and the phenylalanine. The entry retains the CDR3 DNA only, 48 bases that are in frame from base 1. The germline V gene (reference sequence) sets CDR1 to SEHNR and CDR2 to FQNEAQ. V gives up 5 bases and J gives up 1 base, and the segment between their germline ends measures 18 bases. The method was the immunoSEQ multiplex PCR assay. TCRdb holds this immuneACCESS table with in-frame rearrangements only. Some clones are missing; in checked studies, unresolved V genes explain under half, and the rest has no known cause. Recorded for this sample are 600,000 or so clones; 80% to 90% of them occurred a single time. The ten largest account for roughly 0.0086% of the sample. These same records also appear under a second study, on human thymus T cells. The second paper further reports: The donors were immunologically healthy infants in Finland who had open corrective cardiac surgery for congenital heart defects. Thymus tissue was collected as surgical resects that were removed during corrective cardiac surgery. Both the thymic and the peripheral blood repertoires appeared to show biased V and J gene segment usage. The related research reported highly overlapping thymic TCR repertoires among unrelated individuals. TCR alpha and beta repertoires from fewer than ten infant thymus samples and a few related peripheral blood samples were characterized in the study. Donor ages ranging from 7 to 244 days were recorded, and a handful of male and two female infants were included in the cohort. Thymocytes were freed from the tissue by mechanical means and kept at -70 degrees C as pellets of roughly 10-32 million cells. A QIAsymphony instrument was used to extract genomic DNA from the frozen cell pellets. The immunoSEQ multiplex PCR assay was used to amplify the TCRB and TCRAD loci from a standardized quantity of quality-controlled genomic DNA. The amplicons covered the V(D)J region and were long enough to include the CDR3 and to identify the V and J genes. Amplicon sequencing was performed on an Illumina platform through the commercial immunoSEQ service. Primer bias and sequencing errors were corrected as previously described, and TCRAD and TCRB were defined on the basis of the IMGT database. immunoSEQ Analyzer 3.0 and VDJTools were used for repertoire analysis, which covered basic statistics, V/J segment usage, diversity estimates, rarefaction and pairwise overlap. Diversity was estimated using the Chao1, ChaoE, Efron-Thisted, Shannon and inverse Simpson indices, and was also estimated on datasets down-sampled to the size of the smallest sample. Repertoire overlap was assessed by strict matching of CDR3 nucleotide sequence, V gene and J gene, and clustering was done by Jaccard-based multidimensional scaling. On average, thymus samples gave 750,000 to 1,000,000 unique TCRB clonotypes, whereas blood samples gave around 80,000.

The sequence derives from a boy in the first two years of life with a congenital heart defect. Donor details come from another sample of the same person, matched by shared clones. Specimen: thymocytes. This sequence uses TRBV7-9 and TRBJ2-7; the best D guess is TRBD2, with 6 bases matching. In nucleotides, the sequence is TGTGCCAGCAGCCGAATGGTGGAGGGAGCGTCCTACGAGCAGTACTTC. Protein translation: CASSRMVEGASYEQYF. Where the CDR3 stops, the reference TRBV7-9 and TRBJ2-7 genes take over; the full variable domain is DTGVSQNPRHKITKRGQNVTFRCDPISEHNRLYWYRQTLGQGPEFLTYFQNEAQLEKSRLLSDRFSAERPKGSFSTLEIQRTEQGDSAMYLCASSRMVEGASYEQYFGPGTRLTVT.